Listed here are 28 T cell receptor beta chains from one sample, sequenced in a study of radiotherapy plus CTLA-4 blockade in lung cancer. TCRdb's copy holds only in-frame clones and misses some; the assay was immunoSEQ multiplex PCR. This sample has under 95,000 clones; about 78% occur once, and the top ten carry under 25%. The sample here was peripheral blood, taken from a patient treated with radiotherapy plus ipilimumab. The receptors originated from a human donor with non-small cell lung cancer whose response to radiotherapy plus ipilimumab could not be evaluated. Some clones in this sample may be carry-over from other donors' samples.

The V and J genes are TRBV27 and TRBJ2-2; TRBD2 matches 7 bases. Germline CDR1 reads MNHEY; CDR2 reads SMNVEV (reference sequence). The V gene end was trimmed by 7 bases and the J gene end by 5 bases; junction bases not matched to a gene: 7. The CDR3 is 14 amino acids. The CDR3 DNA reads TGTGCCAGCACCTCCATGGGGGGGACCGGGGAGCTGTTTTTT. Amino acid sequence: CASTSMGGTGELFF.

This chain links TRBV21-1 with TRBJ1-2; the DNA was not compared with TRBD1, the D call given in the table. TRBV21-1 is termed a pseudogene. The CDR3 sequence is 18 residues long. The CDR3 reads CASSKALRTGGYPGGYTF. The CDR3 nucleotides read TGTGCCAGCAGCAAAGCGCTCCGGACAGGGGGCTATCCTGGTGGCTACACCTTC.

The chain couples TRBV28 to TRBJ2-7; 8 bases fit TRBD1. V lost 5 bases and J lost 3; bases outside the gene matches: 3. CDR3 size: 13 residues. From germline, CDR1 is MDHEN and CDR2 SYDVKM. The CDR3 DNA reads TGTGCCAGCAGTGGGGACAGGAGCTACGAGCAGTACTTC. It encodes CASSGDRSYEQYF.

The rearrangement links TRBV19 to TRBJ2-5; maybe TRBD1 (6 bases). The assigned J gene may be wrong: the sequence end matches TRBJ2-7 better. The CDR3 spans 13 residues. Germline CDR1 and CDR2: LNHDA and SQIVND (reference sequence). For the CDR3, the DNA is TGTGCCAGTAGCCCGGACAGCTCCTACGAGCAGTACTTC. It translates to CASSPDSSYEQYF.

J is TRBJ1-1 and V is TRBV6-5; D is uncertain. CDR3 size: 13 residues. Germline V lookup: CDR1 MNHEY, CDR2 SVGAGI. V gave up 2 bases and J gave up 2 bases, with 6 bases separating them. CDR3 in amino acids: CASSYLTNTEAFF. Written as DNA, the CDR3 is TGTGCCAGCAGTTACCTGACTAACACTGAAGCTTTCTTT.

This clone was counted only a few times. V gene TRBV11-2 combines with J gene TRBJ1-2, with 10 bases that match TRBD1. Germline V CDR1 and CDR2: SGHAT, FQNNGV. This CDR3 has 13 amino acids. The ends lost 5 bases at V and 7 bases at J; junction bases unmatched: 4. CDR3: CASSADRGGGYTF. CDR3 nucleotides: TGTGCCAGCAGCGCGGACAGGGGGGGTGGCTACACCTTC.

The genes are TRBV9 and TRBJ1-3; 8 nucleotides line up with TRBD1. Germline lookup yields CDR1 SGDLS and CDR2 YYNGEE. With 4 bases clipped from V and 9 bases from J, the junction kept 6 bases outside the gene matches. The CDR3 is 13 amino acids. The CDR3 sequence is CASSRQGLSTIYF. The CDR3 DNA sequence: TGTGCCAGCAGCAGACAGGGGCTAAGCACCATATATTTT.

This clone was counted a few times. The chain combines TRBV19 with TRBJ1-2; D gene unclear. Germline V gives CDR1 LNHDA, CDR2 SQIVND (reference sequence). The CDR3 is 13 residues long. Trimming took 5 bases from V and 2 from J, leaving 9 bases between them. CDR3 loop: CASSYSTNYGYTF. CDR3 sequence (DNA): TGTGCCAGTAGTTATTCCACAAACTATGGCTACACCTTC.

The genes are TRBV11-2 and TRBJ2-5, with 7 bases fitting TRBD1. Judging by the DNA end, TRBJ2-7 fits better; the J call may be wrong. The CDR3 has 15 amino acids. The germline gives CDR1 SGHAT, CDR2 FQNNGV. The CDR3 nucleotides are TGTGCCAGCAGCCGATTTGTGACAGGGACCTACGAGCAGTACTTC. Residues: CASSRFVTGTYEQYF.

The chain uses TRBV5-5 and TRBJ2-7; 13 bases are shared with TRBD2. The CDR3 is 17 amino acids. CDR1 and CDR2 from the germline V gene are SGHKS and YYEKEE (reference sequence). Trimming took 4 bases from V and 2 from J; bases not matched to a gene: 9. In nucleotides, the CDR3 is TGTGCCAGCAGCCGGACTAGCGGGGGCCCTGGGACCTACGAGCAGTACTTC. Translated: CASSRTSGGPGTYEQYF.

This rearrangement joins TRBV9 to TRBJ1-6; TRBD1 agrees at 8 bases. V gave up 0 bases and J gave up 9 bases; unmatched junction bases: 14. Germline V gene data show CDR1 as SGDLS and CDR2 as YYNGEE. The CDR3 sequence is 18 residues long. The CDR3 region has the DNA TGTGCCAGCAGCGTAGCAGGGGGCAACATCCCCAGCGGTTCACCCCTCCACTTT. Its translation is CASSVAGGNIPSGSPLHF.

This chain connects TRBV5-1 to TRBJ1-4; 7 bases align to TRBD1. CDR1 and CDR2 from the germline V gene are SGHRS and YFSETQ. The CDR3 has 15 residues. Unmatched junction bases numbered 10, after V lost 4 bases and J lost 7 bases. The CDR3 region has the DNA TGCGCCAGCAGCGCCGACAGGGTGAGAGGTGAAAAACTGTTTTTT. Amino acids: CASSADRVRGEKLFF.

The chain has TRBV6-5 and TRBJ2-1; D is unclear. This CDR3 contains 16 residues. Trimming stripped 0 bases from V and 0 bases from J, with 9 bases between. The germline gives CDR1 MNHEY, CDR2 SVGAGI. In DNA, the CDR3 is TGTGCCAGCAGTTACTCGAGATGGAGCTCCTACAATGAGCAGTTCTTC. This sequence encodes CASSYSRWSSYNEQFF.

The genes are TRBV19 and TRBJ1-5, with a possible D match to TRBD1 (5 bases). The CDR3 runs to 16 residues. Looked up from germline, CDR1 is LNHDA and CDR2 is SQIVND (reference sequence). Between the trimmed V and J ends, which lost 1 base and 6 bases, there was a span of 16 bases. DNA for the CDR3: TGTGCCAGTAGTATAGGCCGGACCCTCGGGGGTCAGCCCCAGCATTTT. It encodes CASSIGRTLGGQPQHF. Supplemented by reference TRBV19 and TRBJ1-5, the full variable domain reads DGGITQSPKYLFRKEGQNVTLSCEQNLNHDAMYWYRQDPGQGLRLIYYSQIVNDFQKGDIAEGYSVSREKKESFPLTVTSAQKNPTAFYLCASSIGRTLGGQPQHFGDGTRLSIL.

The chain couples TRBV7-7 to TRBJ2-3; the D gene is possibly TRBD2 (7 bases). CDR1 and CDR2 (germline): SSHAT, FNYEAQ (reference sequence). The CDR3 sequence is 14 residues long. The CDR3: CASGSGGLEDTQYF. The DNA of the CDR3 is TGTGCTAGCGGCTCCGGGGGGCTCGAAGATACGCAGTATTTT. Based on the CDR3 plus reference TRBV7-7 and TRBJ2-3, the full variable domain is GAGVSQSPRYKVTKRGQDVTLRCDPISSHATLYWYQQALGQGPEFLTYFNYEAQPDKSGLPSDRFSAERPEGSISTLTIQRTEQRDSAMYRCASGSGGLEDTQYFGPGTRLTVL.

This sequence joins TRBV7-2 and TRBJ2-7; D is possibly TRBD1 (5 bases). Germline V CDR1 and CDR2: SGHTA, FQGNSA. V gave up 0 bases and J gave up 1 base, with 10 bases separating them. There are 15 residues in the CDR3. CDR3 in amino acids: CASSLAWGRSYEQYF. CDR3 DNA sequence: TGTGCCAGCAGCTTAGCGTGGGGCAGGTCCTACGAGCAGTACTTC.

The CDR3 nucleotides are TGTGCCAGCAGCTTAGGACGGGAACCCTACAATGAGCAGTTCTTC. Translating gives CASSLGREPYNEQFF. V usage is TRBV7-6 and J usage is TRBJ2-1; the D gene is possibly TRBD2 (5 bases). V lost 1 base to trimming and J lost 2 bases, with 9 bases between them. The germline V gene encodes CDR1 SGHVS and CDR2 FNYEAQ. The CDR3 length is 15 residues.

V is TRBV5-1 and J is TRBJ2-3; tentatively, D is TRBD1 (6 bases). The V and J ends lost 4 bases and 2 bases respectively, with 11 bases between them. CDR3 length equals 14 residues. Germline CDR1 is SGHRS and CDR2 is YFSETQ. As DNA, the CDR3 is TGCGCCAGCAGCCCTTGGACAGTCACAGATACGCAGTATTTT. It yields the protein CASSPWTVTDTQYF.

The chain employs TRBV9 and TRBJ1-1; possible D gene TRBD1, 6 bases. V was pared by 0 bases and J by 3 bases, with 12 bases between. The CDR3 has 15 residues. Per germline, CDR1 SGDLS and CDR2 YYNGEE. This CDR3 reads CASSVVGAGDTEAFF. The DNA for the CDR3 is TGTGCCAGCAGCGTAGTGGGGGCGGGGGACACTGAAGCTTTCTTT.

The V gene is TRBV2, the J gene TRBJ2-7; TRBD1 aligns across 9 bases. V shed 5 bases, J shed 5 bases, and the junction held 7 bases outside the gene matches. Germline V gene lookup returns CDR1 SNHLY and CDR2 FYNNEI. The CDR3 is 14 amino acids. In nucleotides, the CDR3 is TGTGCCAGCAGTCCGGGACAGGGACACGACGAGCAGTACTTC. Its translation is CASSPGQGHDEQYF.

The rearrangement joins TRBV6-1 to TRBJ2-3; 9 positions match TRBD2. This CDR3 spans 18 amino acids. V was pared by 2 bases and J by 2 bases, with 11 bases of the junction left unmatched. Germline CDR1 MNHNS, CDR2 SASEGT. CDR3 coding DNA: TGTGCCAGCAGTGAACGGGGGGTTAGCGGGGGCTCCACAGATACGCAGTATTTT. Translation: CASSERGVSGGSTDTQYF.

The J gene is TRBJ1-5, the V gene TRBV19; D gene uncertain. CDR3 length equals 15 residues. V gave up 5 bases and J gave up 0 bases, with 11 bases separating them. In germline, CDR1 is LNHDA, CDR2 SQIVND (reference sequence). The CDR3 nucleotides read TGTGCCAGTAGTTCATACAGTTATAGCAATCAGCCCCAGCATTTT. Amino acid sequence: CASSSYSYSNQPQHF. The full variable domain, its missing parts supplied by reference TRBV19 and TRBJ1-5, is DGGITQSPKYLFRKEGQNVTLSCEQNLNHDAMYWYRQDPGQGLRLIYYSQIVNDFQKGDIAEGYSVSREKKESFPLTVTSAQKNPTAFYLCASSSYSYSNQPQHFGDGTRLSIL.

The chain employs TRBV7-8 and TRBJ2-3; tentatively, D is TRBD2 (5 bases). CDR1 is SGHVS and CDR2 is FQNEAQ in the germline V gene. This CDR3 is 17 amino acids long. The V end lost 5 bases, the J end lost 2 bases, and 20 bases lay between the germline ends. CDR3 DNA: TGTGCCAGCAGCCCCGGGTCTAGCTCCTTCTCCACAGATACGCAGTATTTT. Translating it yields CASSPGSSSFSTDTQYF.

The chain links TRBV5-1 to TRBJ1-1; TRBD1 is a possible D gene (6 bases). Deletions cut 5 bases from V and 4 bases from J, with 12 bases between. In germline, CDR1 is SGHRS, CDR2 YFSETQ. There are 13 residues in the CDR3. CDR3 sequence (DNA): TGCGCCAGCAGTGGGGGGGCCGGCACTGAAGCTTTCTTT. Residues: CASSGGAGTEAFF.

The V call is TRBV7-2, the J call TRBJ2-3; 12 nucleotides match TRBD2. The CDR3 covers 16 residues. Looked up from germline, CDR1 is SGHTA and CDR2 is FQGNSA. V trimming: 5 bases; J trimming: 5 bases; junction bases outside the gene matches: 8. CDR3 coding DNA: TGTGCCAGCAGCCCAGGACTAGCGGGGCGGAAAGATACGCAGTATTTT. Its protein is CASSPGLAGRKDTQYF.

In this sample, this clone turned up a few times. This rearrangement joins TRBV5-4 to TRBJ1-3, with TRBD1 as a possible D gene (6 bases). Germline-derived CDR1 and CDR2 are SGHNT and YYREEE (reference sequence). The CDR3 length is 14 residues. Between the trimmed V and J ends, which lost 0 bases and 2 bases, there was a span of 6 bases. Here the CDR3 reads CASSLDRAGNTIYF. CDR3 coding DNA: TGTGCCAGCAGCTTGGACAGGGCTGGAAACACCATATATTTT.

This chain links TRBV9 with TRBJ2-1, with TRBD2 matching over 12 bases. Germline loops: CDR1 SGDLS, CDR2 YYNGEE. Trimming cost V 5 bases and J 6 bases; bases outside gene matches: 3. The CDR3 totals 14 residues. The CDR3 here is CASSSSGGGNEQFF. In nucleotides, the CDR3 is TGTGCCAGCAGTTCTAGCGGGGGGGGCAATGAGCAGTTCTTC.

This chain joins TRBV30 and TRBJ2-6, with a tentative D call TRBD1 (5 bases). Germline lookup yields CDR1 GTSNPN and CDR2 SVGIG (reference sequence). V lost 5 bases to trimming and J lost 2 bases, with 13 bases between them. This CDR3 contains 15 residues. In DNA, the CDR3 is TGTGCCTGGCAAGGGGCAGGAACTGGGGCCAACGTCCTGACTTTC. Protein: CAWQGAGTGANVLTF.